The subject of this entry is one TCR beta chain. This sample was included in a study of blood T cell repertoires in COVID-19. Study background: Researchers got acute and convalescent COVID-19 samples from the United States, Italy and Spain. T cells, B-cell-depleted T cells, or PBMCs provided the cDNA or gDNA that served as material.

V shed 0 bases and J shed 4 bases, with 12 bases lying between them. Per germline, CDR1 LNHNV and CDR2 YYDKDF (reference sequence). The CDR3 extends over 15 amino acids. Study processing details: The authors estimated nucleated cell counts from reference gene primer amplification. The repertoire was sequenced with immunoSEQ multiplex PCR; TCRdb's copy has only in-frame clones and lacks some. The V and J calls and clone size were taken over from that table, and D and trimming were inferred from the DNA. Of more than 95,000 clones in the sample, around nine tenths were seen once. The chain employs TRBV15 and TRBJ1-2; D unclear. The sample was peripheral blood. The receptor was isolated from a woman over 75 with acute or convalescent COVID-19. The CDR3 sequence is CATSRDLAARYGYTF. The CDR3 DNA reads as TGTGCCACCAGCAGAGATTTGGCCGCCCGCTATGGCTACACCTTC.